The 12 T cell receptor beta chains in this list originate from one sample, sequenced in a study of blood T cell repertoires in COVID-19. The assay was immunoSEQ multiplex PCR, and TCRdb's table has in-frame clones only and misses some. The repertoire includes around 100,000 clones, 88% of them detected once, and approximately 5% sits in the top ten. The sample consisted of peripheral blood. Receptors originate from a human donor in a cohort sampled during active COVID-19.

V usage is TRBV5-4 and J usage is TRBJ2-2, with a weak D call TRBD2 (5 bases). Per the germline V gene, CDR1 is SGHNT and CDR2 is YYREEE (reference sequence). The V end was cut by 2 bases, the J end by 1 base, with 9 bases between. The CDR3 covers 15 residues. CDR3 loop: CASSFRAGNTGELFF. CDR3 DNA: TGTGCCAGCAGCTTTCGGGCGGGGAACACCGGGGAGCTGTTTTTT.

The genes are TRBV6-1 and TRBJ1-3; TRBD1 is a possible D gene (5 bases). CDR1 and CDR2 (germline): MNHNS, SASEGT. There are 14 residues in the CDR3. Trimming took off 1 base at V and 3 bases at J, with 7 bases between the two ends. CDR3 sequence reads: CASSEGGGGNTIYF. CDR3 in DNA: TGTGCCAGCAGTGAAGGGGGCGGTGGAAACACCATATATTTT.

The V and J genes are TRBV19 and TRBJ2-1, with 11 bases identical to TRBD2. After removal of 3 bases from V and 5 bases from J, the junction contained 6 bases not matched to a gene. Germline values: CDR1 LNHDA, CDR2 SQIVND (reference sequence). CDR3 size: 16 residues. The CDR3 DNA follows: TGTGCCAGTAGTATGTTAGGACTAGCGGGCGACAATGAGCAGTTCTTC. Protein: CASSMLGLAGDNEQFF.

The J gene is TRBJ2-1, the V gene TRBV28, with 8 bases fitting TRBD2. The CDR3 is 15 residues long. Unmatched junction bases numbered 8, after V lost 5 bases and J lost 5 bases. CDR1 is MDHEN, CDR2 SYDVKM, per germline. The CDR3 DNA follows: TGTGCCAGCAGTATACCGGGACTAGGGAACAATGAGCAGTTCTTC. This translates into CASSIPGLGNNEQFF. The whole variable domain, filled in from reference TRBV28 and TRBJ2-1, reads DVKVTQSSRYLVKRTGEKVFLECVQDMDHENMFWYRQDPGLGLRLIYFSYDVKMKEKGDIPEGYSVSREKKERFSLILESASTNQTSMYLCASSIPGLGNNEQFFGPGTRLTVL.

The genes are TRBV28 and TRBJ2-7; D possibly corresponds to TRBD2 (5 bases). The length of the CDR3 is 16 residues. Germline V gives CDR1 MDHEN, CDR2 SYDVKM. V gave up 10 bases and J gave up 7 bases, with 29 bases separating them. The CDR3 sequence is CATRADRGFRSGEQYF. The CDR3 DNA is TGTGCCACCCGGGCGGACCGTGGGTTTCGGTCGGGGGAGCAGTACTTC.

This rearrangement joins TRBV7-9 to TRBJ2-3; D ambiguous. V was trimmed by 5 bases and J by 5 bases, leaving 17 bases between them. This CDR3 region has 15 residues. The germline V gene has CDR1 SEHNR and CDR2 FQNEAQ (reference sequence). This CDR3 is CASSQLASGGDTQYF. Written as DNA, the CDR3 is TGTGCCAGCAGCCAGTTAGCCTCCGGCGGAGATACGCAGTATTTT. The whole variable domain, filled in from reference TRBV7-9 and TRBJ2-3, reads DTGVSQNPRHKITKRGQNVTFRCDPISEHNRLYWYRQTLGQGPEFLTYFQNEAQLEKSRLLSDRFSAERPKGSFSTLEIQRTEQGDSAMYLCASSQLASGGDTQYFGPGTRLTVL.

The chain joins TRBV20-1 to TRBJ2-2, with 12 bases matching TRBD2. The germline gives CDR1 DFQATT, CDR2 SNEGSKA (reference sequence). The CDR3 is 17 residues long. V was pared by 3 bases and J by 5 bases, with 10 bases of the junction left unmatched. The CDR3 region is CSASWAELAGGTGELFF. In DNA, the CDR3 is TGCAGTGCTAGTTGGGCCGAACTAGCGGGAGGTACCGGGGAGCTGTTTTTT.

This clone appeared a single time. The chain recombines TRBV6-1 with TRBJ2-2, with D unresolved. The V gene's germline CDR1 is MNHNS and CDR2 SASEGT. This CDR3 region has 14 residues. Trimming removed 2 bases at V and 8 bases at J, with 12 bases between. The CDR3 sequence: CASSELAAGGELFF. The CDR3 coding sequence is TGTGCCAGCAGTGAACTGGCTGCAGGTGGGGAGCTGTTTTTT.

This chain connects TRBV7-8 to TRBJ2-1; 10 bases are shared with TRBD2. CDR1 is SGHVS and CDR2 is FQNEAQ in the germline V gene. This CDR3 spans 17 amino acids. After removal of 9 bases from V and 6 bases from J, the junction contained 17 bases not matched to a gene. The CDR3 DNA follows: TGTGCCAGTTTTGGCCCGACTAGCGGGTTGATCTTCAATGAGCAGTTCTTC. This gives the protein CASFGPTSGLIFNEQFF.

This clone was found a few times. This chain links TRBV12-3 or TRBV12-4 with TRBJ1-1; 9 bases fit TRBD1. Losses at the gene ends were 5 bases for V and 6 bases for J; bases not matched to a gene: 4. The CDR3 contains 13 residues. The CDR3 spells CASSIRQGAEAFF. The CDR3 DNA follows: TGTGCCAGCAGTATACGACAGGGGGCTGAAGCTTTCTTT.

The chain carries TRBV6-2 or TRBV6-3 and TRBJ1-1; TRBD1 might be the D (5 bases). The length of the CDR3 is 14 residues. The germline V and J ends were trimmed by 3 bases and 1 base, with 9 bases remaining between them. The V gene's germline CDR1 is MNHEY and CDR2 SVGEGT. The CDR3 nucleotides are TGTGCCAGCAGTTATACAGGAGCGAACACTGAAGCTTTCTTT. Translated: CASSYTGANTEAFF.

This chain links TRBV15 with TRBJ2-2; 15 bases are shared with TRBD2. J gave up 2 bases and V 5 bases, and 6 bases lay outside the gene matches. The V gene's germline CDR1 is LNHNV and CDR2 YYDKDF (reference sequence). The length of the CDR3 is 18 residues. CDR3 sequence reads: CATSGGLAGGRNTGELFF. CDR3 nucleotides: TGTGCCACCAGCGGAGGACTAGCGGGAGGGCGAAACACCGGGGAGCTGTTTTTT.